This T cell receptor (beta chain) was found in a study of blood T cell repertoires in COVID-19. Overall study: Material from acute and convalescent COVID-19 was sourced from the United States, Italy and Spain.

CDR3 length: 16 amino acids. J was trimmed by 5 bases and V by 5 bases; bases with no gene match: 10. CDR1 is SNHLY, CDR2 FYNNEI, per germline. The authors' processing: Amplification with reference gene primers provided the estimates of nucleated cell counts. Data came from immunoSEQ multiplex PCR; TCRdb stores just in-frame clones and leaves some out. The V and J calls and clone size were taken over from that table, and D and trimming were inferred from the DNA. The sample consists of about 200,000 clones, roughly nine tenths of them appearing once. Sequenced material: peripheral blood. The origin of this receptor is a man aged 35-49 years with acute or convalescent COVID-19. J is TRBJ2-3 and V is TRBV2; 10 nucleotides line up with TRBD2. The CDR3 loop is CASSRFGSGGGDTQYF. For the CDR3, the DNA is TGTGCCAGCAGTAGATTCGGGAGCGGGGGGGGAGATACGCAGTATTTT.